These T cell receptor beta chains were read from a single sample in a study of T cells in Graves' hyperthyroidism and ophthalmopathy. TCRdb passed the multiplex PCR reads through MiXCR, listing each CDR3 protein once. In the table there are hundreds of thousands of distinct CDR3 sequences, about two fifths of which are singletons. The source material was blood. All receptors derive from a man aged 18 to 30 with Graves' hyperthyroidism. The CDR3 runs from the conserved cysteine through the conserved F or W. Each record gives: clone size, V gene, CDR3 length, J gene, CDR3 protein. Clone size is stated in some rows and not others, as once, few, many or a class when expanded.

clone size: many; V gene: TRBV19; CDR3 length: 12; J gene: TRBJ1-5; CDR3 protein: CASRQGTQPQHF
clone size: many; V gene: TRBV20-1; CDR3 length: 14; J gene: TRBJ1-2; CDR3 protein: CSAEDSSANYGYTF
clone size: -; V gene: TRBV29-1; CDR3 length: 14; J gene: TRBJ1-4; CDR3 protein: CSVRERGTDEKLFF
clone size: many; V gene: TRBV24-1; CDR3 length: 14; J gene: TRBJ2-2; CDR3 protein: CATRGTGDVGELFF
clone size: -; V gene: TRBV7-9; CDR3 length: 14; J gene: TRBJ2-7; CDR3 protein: CASSQESISYEQYF
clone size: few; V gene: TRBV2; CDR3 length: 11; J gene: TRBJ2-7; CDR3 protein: CATKGPYEQYF
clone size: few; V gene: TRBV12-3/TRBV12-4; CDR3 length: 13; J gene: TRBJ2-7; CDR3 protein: CASRGQTAHEQYF
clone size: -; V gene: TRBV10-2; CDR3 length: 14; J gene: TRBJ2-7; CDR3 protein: CASSEAQGDYEQYF
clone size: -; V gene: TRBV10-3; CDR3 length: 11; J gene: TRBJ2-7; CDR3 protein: CAISSQNEQYF
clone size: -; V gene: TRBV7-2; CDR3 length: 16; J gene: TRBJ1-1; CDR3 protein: CASSAGQGQLNTEAFF
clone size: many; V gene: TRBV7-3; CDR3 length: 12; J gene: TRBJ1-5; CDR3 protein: CASSLTLQPQHF
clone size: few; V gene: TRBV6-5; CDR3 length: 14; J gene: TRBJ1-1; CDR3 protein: CASSYAGGNTEAFF
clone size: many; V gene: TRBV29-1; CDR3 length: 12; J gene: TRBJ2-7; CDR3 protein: CSVEGLASEQYF
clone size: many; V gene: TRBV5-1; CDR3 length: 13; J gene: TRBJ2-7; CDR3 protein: CASSLLGMYEQYF
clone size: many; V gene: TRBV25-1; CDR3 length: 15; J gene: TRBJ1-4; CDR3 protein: CASSAGGLSNEKLFF
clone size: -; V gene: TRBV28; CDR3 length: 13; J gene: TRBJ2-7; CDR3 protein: CASRRQQTYEQYF
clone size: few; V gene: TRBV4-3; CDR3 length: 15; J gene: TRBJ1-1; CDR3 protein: CASSRGLRENTEAFF
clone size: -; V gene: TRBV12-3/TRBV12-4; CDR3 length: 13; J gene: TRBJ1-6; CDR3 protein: CASSYMIGTPLHF
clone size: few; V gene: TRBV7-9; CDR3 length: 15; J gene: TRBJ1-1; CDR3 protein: CASSPVFFGGTEAFF
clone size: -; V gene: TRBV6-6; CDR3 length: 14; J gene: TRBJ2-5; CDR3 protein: CASSYYRSQETQYF
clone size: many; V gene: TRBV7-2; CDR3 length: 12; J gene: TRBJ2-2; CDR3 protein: CAVQGFTGELFF
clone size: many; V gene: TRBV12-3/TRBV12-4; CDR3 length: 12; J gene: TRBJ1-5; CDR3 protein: CASTTGRQPQHF
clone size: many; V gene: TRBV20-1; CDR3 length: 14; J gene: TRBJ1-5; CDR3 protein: CSARQGMSNQPQHF
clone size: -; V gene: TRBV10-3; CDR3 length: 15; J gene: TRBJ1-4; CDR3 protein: CAIREEAGANEKLFF